The present T cell receptor (beta chain) was sequenced within a study of immune aging and cytomegalovirus after organ transplant listed by TCRdb under 2021. General notes on the study: All transplant recipients received three-drug immunosuppression with prednisone, tacrolimus, and mycophenolate.

General conclusions and limits of the study: TEMRA cells made up a larger share of large clones, and the seven largest clones (roughly 1,900 cells) gained aged and TEMRA cells while losing TCM cells. CD57 was not measured in the sequencing data, so a conservative gene-based aging definition was used instead. Aged-phenotype cells increased post-transplant regardless of clone size, earlier in large clones (days 200-264) than small clones, following viremia.

Per the publication, the time point label means: five sample-tagged time points from pre-transplant (day -1) to day 368 post-transplant, pooled. After thawing, PBMC were stimulated with a CMV IE-1 overlapping peptide library for around 13 hours, with no transport inhibitors added. After thawing, cells rested overnight before stimulation in R10 medium with CD28/CD49d costimulation. The IE-1 peptide library was made up of 15-amino-acid peptides with 11-amino-acid overlaps. Samples from each time point were barcoded using BD Single-Cell Multiplexing Kit Sample Tags, then pooled and stained with sorting antibodies plus oligo-conjugated anti-CD45RA. A BD FACSAria III was used to sort CMV-responsive CD8+CD137+ and CD4+CD154+ T cells at 4-way purity. Blood samples were drawn into EDTA vacutainers and processed by Ficoll gradient within 1-24 hours. Library preparation employed single-cell sequencing. This sample was sequenced with an Illumina NovaSeq 6000. The BD Rhapsody Targeted mRNA and AbSeq Reagent Kit, in a microwell format, was used for cell capture and library preparation. The libraries included TCR, sample tags, AbSeq, and targeted mRNA from the Human T-Cell Expression Panel, along with custom TOX and TOX2 primers. Sequencing of the libraries was performed on an Illumina NovaSeq. The original pipeline was this. The analysis covered approximately 9,900 cells in total, of which 7076 were CD8 T cells and 4,000 to 5,000 were CD8 T cells with an identifiable TCR CDR3. On the Seven Bridges Genomics platform, raw data were run through the BD Rhapsody Targeted Analysis Pipeline with V(D)J processing. SeqGeq 1.6.0 was used for quality control, Sample Tag demultiplexing with Lex-BDSMK, clone identification with VDJ Explorer, and Seurat clustering. Clones making up <1% of CD8 T cells were classified as non-expanded, and clones making up >2.5% of the sample were classified as clonal expansions. TCRdb redid the processing of the public reads, applying fastp at Q25 and MiXCR, and retained in-frame beta chains. Rows with one shared CDR3 protein collapse into an entry with the most common genes and DNA. None of the V and J calls come from the authors' own analysis; TCRdb made them. Here the sample has fewer than 25,000 distinct CDR3 sequences; 35% to 40% occur a single time. Less than 30% of the sample rests with the top ten.

CDR1 and CDR2, looked up from the germline V gene, are SGHRS and YFSETQ. After removal of 4 bases from V and 0 bases from J, the junction retains 7 bases not matched to a gene. CDR3 length: 15 amino acids, cysteine to phenylalanine. Of all the DNA, just the CDR3 is kept, 45 bases in frame from base 1. Remarks on this clonotype: This clone's antigen is unknown. Base qualities were left out, and no much larger clone turns up one base away.

Recombination connected TRBV5-1 to TRBJ2-7; a stretch of 7 junction bases matches TRBD2. This material consisted of CMV peptide-activated CD4+ and CD8+ T cells sorted from blood, taken at five time points, pooled. This specimen's cell subset or site label, interpreted: sorted CD8+CD137+ and CD4+CD154+ T cells after 11 to 12 h CMV IE-1 peptide stimulation. The TCR sequence derives from a female donor who had a heart transplant and CMV viremia. The DNA sequence is as follows: TGCGCCAGCAGCCTGGGGGGGACCTACTCCTACGAGCAGTACTTC. Translated, it gives CASSLGGTYSYEQYF.